This T cell receptor (beta chain) is from a study of post-analysis software for immune sequencing data. This CDR3 comprises 15 residues. V shed 2 bases and J shed 0 bases, with 10 bases lying between them. Germline-derived CDR1 and CDR2 are SEHNR and FQNEAQ (reference sequence). Overall study results and limits: Controls had significantly higher normalized Chao1 diversity than multiple sclerosis patients. Strong co-clustering by F measure was evident for samples that had been prepared in the same batch. Patients used about 5 TRBV segments, including TRBV5-6, TRBV5-1 and TRBV20-1, more often than controls.

TCR beta libraries were prepared from cDNA with unique molecular identifiers. Each CDR3 protein gets one entry after TCRdb re-called the PCR reads with MiXCR. Altogether 430,000 or so distinct CDR3 sequences are present, about 40% being singletons, with the ten largest covering 6% to 9%. Concerning this clonotype itself: Its antigen remains unidentified.

Sequenced material: blood. This chain uses TRBV7-9 with TRBJ1-1; D gene ambiguous. The TCR was taken from a girl aged 2-10 years with multiple sclerosis. This chain's CDR3 is CASSLFRVMNTEAFF. The CDR3, as DNA: TGTGCCAGCAGCTTATTTAGGGTGATGAACACTGAAGCTTTCTTT.